This TCR beta chain was documented in a study of T-cell reconstitution after alpha-beta-depleted transplantation in children. Unique molecular identifiers were incorporated during preparation of the TCRbeta library. TCRdb independently ran MiXCR on the PCR reads; one entry per CDR3 protein. This table holds under 450,000 distinct CDR3 sequences, under 20% found once. Germline values: CDR1 SEHNR, CDR2 FQNEAQ (reference sequence). The CDR3 runs to 15 residues. Losses at the gene ends were 3 bases for V and 6 bases for J; bases not matched to a gene: 6. The table lists this clonotype with a few counts. The specimen comprised PBMCs, mostly from graft donor cells, sampled 360 days after TCRalphabeta/CD19-depleted stem cell transplant. The receptor was isolated from a boy younger than two who had a stem cell transplant for Wiskott-Aldrich syndrome, so the T cells may come from the graft donor. The chain combines TRBV7-9 with TRBJ2-1; 9 nucleotides line up with TRBD2. In DNA form, the CDR3 reads TGTGCCAGCAGCTTTATCCAGCGGGGGGTCAATGAGCAGTTCTTC. Protein product: CASSFIQRGVNEQFF.